Shown below are 14 T cell receptor beta chains from a single sample sequenced in a study of cytomegalovirus exposure and HLA in healthy donors. Both 60 Vbeta primers and 13 Jbeta primers went into the PCR. Some clones are missing from TCRdb's copy, which holds only in-frame ones; the method was immunoSEQ multiplex PCR. The top ten clones hold approximately 2.3% of a sample with some 51,000 clones, 77% of them seen once. The sample was PBMCs. The receptors were gathered from a female donor in good health and CMV-seronegative.

The chain has TRBV6-6 and TRBJ1-4; 7 nucleotides agree with TRBD1. V was clipped by 4 bases and J by 7 bases; unmatched bases: 9. The CDR3 loop spans 15 amino acids. CDR1 MNHNY and CDR2 SVGAGI come from the germline V gene (reference sequence). CDR3 protein: CASSLTGAGGEKLFF. For the CDR3, the DNA is TGTGCCAGCAGTTTAACAGGGGCGGGCGGTGAAAAACTGTTTTTT.

The V call is TRBV5-1, the J call TRBJ1-4; TRBD1 might be the D (6 bases). The CDR3 loop spans 15 amino acids. CDR1 and CDR2 from the germline V gene are SGHRS and YFSETQ. V gave up 4 bases and J gave up 7 bases, with 17 bases separating them. CDR3 nucleotide sequence: TGCGCCAGCAGCACCAGCGGGGGCCGGAGTGAAAAACTGTTTTTT. This sequence encodes CASSTSGGRSEKLFF.

This chain connects TRBV30 to TRBJ2-2, with TRBD2 matching over 7 bases. The germline V gene encodes CDR1 GTSNPN and CDR2 SVGIG (reference sequence). The CDR3 sequence is 14 residues long. J gave up 5 bases and V 5 bases, and 8 bases lay outside the gene matches. The CDR3 DNA follows: TGTGCCTGGGAGCCCGGACTAGGGACCGGGGAGCTGTTTTTT. Protein: CAWEPGLGTGELFF.

The V call is TRBV9, the J call TRBJ2-5; D gene ambiguous. The CDR3 has 14 amino acids. Germline CDR1 is SGDLS and CDR2 is YYNGEE. V was pared by 0 bases and J by 4 bases, with 10 bases between. CDR3 DNA sequence: TGTGCCAGCAGCGTAGCTTGGCATGGAGAGACCCAGTACTTC. As protein: CASSVAWHGETQYF. Variable domain in full (rest from reference TRBV9 and TRBJ2-5): DSGVTQTPKHLITATGQRVTLRCSPRSGDLSVYWYQQSLDQGLQFLIQYYNGEERAKGNILERFSAQQFPDLHSELNLSSLELGDSALYFCASSVAWHGETQYFGPGTRLLVL.

This clone was observed a single time. This chain connects TRBV7-3 to TRBJ2-7, with TRBD2 matching over 8 bases. V lost 5 bases to trimming and J lost 2 bases; unmatched junction nucleotides: 8. Looked up from germline, CDR1 is SGHTA and CDR2 is FQGTGA. The length of the CDR3 is 15 residues. In DNA form, the CDR3 reads TGTGCCAGCAGCCCCGGGTTAGCGGGGACCTACGAGCAGTACTTC. The encoded protein is CASSPGLAGTYEQYF.

The rearrangement links TRBV7-2 to TRBJ2-7, with no clear D. Trimming stripped 5 bases from V and 0 bases from J, with 14 bases between. This CDR3 comprises 15 residues. Germline CDR1 SGHTA, CDR2 FQGNSA. CDR3 sequence (DNA): TGTGCCAGCAGCCTCAATCCGACGGGCTCCTACGAGCAGTACTTC. Amino acids: CASSLNPTGSYEQYF.

V gene TRBV7-8 combines with J gene TRBJ2-7, with TRBD2 matching 12 bases. The trim removed 4 bases at V and 7 bases at J, leaving 11 bases unmatched. Germline assignment: CDR1 SGHVS and CDR2 FQNEAQ. The CDR3 loop spans 16 amino acids. CDR3 bases: TGTGCCAGCAGCTCCCGTCGACTAGCGGGAGTAAAGGAGCAGTACTTC. Protein sequence: CASSSRRLAGVKEQYF.

CDR3 region: CASSPPGLPYEQYF. The CDR3 nucleotides are TGTGCCAGCAGCCCGCCAGGTCTCCCCTACGAGCAGTACTTC. The V gene is TRBV5-6, the J gene TRBJ2-7; D call uncertain. The germline gives CDR1 SGHDT, CDR2 YYEEEE. The length of the CDR3 is 14 residues. The ends were cut back, 4 bases at V and 2 bases at J, with 13 bases in the middle.

The V and J genes are TRBV19 and TRBJ1-2; D not resolved. The V end was cut by 5 bases, the J end by 5 bases, with 9 bases between. Germline V gene sequence: CDR1 LNHDA, CDR2 SQIVND (reference sequence). This CDR3 has 12 amino acids. The CDR3 protein is CASSPRSYGYTF. CDR3 sequence (DNA): TGTGCCAGTAGTCCACGGTCGTATGGCTACACCTTC.

CDR3 bases: TGTGCCAGCAGCATGACCGCGGACAGGGGTATGTCACCCCTCCACTTT. It specifies CASSMTADRGMSPLHF. The chain links TRBV7-2 to TRBJ1-6; 9 positions agree with TRBD1. The CDR3 covers 16 residues. The germline V gene has CDR1 SGHTA and CDR2 FQGNSA. V trimming: 5 bases; J trimming: 10 bases; junction bases outside the gene matches: 12. Together with reference TRBV7-2 and TRBJ1-6, the CDR3 gives the full variable domain: GAGVSQSPSNKVTEKGKDVELRCDPISGHTALYWYRQSLGQGLEFLIYFQGNSAPDKSGLPSDRFSAERTGGSVSTLTIQRTQQEDSAVYLCASSMTADRGMSPLHFGNGTRLTVT.

The chain links TRBV14 to TRBJ1-1; 8 positions agree with TRBD1. The CDR3 contains 16 residues. In germline, CDR1 is SGHDN, CDR2 FVKESK. The V gene end was trimmed by 4 bases and the J gene end by 5 bases; junction bases not matched to a gene: 12. This CDR3 reads CASSPTMQGARTEAFF. CDR3 bases: TGTGCCAGCAGCCCGACCATGCAGGGGGCGAGGACTGAAGCTTTCTTT. The variable domain in full, completed from reference TRBV14 and TRBJ1-1, reads EAGVTQFPSHSVIEKGQTVTLRCDPISGHDNLYWYRRVMGKEIKFLLHFVKESKQDESGMPNNRFLAERTGGTYSTLKVQPAELEDSGVYFCASSPTMQGARTEAFFGQGTRLTVV.

This clone occurred a few times. At one end the junction does not follow the germline gene, possibly because of a read error. This rearrangement joins TRBV7-7 to TRBJ2-5, with TRBD1 as a possible D gene (6 bases). CDR1 is SSHAT, CDR2 FNYEAQ, per germline (reference sequence). The CDR3 covers 16 residues. The CDR3 nucleotides read TGTGCTAGCAGCTTAGGGCCCCAGGGGATCCAAGAGACCCAGTACTTC. Translating gives CASSLGPQGIQETQYF.

The V and J genes are TRBV27 and TRBJ2-5; D perhaps matches TRBD1 (5 bases). The DNA end favors TRBJ2-7, so the J call may be wrong. Germline assignment: CDR1 MNHEY and CDR2 SMNVEV (reference sequence). This CDR3 has 16 amino acids. In DNA form, the CDR3 reads TGTGCCAGCAGTTTATCAGGGGAACAGTTCTCCTACGAGCAGTACTTC. This sequence encodes CASSLSGEQFSYEQYF.

This clone was seen once. The chain combines TRBV9 with TRBJ2-1; 8 bases agree with TRBD2. There are 14 residues in the CDR3. Germline lookup yields CDR1 SGDLS and CDR2 YYNGEE. The junction had 8 bases not matched to a gene; V was cut back by 3 bases and J by 9 bases. CDR3: CASSAISGRGEQFF. The CDR3, as DNA: TGTGCCAGCAGCGCCATCAGCGGGAGAGGTGAGCAGTTCTTC.